This T cell receptor (beta chain) was obtained from a study of T cell responses to AZD1222 COVID-19 vaccine. Overall study findings and caveats: Just a handful of people given AZD1222 tested seropositive at baseline. Donors were largely white British and mainly female; clonal diversity was possibly underestimated.

With 6 bases clipped from V and 3 bases from J, the junction kept 7 bases outside the gene matches. Germline loops: CDR1 SGHAT, CDR2 FQNNGV. The CDR3 has 15 residues. This clone has a handful of counts. Its antigen is not known. Measured with immunoSEQ multiplex PCR; TCRdb has only the in-frame clones, and not every one. The sample lists around 75,000 clones, about 88% seen once, with about an eighth in the top ten. This receptor was taken from an adult in good health. Specimen: peripheral blood, collected on day 0 of AZD1222 vaccination. The chain has TRBV11-2 and TRBJ2-3; 9 bases are shared with TRBD2. Here the CDR3 reads CASREKRGATDTQYF. CDR3 nucleotides: TGTGCCAGCAGGGAGAAGCGGGGGGCAACAGATACGCAGTATTTT.